The T cell receptor (beta chain) under discussion was sequenced for a study of a mutant IDH1 vaccine in newly diagnosed glioma. On the study more broadly: Patients began vaccination 4-6 weeks after radiotherapy alone, or with temozolomide cycles. Study results and limitations: Any relationship between pseudoprogression and changes in top peripheral T cell clonotypes seemed absent.

Germline CDR1 and CDR2: SGHRS and YFSETQ. The CDR3 has 17 amino acids. Germline trimming cut 0 bases from V and 4 bases from J; bases unmatched to any gene: 10. As concerns this clone: Its antigen remains unidentified.

The sample's time point: week 11, during vaccination. Mutant IDH1 20-mer peptide, at 300 ug, made up each vaccine dose, with topical imiquimod. Profiling relied on immunoSEQ multiplex PCR, and the TCRdb table lists in-frame clones only, not all of them. Of fewer than 45,000 clones in the sample, roughly 84% were seen once. The sequence was collected from a man aged 35-49 years with glioma. Sample: PBMCs, taken from a glioma patient whose treatment included an IDH1 peptide vaccine. The chain couples TRBV5-1 to TRBJ1-2, with TRBD1 matching over 9 bases. This chain's CDR3 is CASSLAVSRTGVYGYTF. CDR3 bases: TGCGCCAGCAGCTTGGCCGTTTCCCGGACAGGGGTCTATGGCTACACCTTC.